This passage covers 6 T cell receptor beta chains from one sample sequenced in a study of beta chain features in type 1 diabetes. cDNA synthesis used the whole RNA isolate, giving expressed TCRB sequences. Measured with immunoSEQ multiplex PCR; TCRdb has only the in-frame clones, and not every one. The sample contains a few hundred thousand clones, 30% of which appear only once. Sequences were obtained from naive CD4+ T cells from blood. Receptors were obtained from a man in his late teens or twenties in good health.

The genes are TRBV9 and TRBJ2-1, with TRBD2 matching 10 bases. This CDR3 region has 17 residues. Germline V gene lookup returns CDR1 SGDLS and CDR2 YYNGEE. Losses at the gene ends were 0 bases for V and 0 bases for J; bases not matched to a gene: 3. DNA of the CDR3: TGTGCCAGCAGCGTAGTCCCTAGCGGGAGCTCCTACAATGAGCAGTTCTTC. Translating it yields CASSVVPSGSSYNEQFF.

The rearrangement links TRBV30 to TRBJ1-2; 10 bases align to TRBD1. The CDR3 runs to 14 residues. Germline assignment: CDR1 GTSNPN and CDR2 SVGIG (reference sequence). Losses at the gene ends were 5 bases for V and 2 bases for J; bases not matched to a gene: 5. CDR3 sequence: CAWGDRGWNYGYTF. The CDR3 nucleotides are TGTGCCTGGGGGGACAGGGGATGGAACTATGGCTACACCTTC.

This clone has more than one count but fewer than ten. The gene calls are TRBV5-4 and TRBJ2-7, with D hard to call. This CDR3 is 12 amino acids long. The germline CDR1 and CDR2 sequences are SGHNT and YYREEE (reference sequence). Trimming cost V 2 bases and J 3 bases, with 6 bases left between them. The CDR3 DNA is TGTGCCAGCAGCTTCCAGAGCTACGAGCAGTACTTC. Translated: CASSFQSYEQYF.

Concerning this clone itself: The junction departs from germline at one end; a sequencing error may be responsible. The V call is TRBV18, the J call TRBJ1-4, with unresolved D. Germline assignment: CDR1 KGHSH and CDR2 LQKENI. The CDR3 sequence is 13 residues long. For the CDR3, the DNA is TGTGCCAGTTCACCCGACTCTAATGAAAAACTGTTTTTT. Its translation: CASSPDSNEKLFF.

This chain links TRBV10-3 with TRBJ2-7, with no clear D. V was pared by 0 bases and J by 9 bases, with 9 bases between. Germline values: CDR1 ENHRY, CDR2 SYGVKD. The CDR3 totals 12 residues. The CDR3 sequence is CAISESGMGQYF. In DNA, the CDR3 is TGTGCCATCAGTGAGTCGGGTATGGGGCAGTACTTC.

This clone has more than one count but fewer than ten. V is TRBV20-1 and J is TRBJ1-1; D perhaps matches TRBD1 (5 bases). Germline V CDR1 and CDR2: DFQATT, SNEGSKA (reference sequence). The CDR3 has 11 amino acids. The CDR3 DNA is TGCTCCCCGACAGCAAACACTGAAGCTTTCTTT. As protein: CSPTANTEAFF.